The next 7 T cell receptor beta chains were all read from a single sample in a study of blood T cell repertoires in COVID-19. The method was immunoSEQ multiplex PCR; TCRdb's version includes in-frame clones alone and lacks a portion of them. The sample records about 200,000 clones, 75% to 90% being singletons. Material: PBMCs or T cells enriched from blood (not recorded which). The receptors were sampled from a man aged 35-49 years who had recovered from COVID-19.

This chain connects TRBV7-9 to TRBJ2-5; TRBD2 matches at 10 bases. Trimming cost V 5 bases and J 7 bases; bases outside gene matches: 10. Germline V gene data show CDR1 as SEHNR and CDR2 as FQNEAQ (reference sequence). CDR3 length: 15 amino acids. CDR3 sequence (DNA): TGTGCCAGCAGCGCCAGCGGGAGGGACGAGTGGACCCAGTACTTC. This sequence encodes CASSASGRDEWTQYF.

This chain connects TRBV25-1 to TRBJ1-2; perhaps TRBD1 as D (6 bases). The CDR3 contains 14 residues. V was trimmed by 2 bases and J by 4 bases, leaving 11 bases between them. CDR1 MGHDK and CDR2 SYGVNS come from the germline V gene. Written as DNA, the CDR3 is TGTGCCAGCAGTGAACCCGGACAGTTCTATGGCTACACCTTC. As protein: CASSEPGQFYGYTF.

The chain uses TRBV4-2 and TRBJ1-6; unclear D gene. Per germline, CDR1 LGHNA and CDR2 YNFKEQ. This CDR3 is built from 15 residues. The germline V and J ends were trimmed by 0 bases and 8 bases, with 11 bases remaining between them. Here the CDR3 DNA reads TGTGCCAGCAGCCAAGAGGGCCTAGCGGATTCACCCCTCCACTTT. It translates to CASSQEGLADSPLHF.

The chain employs TRBV5-1 and TRBJ1-1, with 9 nucleotides matching TRBD1. Germline V gene data show CDR1 as SGHRS and CDR2 as YFSETQ. V gave up 2 bases and J gave up 0 bases; unmatched junction bases: 8. The CDR3 totals 17 residues. The CDR3 spells CASSFQTGGFMNTEAFF. The CDR3 nucleotides read TGCGCCAGCAGCTTCCAGACAGGGGGATTCATGAACACTGAAGCTTTCTTT.

The rearrangement joins TRBV12-5 to TRBJ1-2; 8 bases map to TRBD1. Unmatched junction bases numbered 15, after V lost 5 bases and J lost 1 base. The CDR3 runs to 18 residues. From germline, CDR1 is LGHNT and CDR2 FRNRAP. In DNA form, the CDR3 reads TGTGCTAGTGGTACAGAAGCAGGGGGCCTTCCTATTAACTATGGCTACACCTTC. Translation gives CASGTEAGGLPINYGYTF.

The genes are TRBV9 and TRBJ2-3; TRBD2 matches 10 bases. Germline V CDR1 and CDR2: SGDLS, YYNGEE. V dropped 2 bases and J dropped 5; count of bases not matched to a gene: 5. This CDR3 comprises 15 residues. The CDR3 loop reads CASSVTSGLRDTQYF. CDR3 DNA: TGTGCCAGCAGCGTGACTAGCGGGCTTAGAGATACGCAGTATTTT.

The rearrangement links TRBV7-3 to TRBJ2-1; 10 positions agree with TRBD1. This CDR3 has 16 amino acids. The V and J ends lost 2 bases and 7 bases, in that order; junction bases with no gene match: 8. The germline V gene has CDR1 SGHTA and CDR2 FQGTGA. The CDR3 nucleotides read TGTGCCAGCAGCTTAGGTCCCCGGACAGGGGGGAATGAGCAGTTCTTC. It codes for CASSLGPRTGGNEQFF.